The T cell receptor beta chain under discussion was sequenced for a study of human versus mouse CDR3 diversity and MHC coevolution. Naive CD4 T cells, CD45RO-negative and CD62L-positive, were flow-sorted from PBMCs. CDR1 and CDR2 (germline): DFQATT, SNEGSKA (reference sequence). This CDR3 contains 11 residues. Germline trimming cut 3 bases from V and 11 bases from J; bases unmatched to any gene: 4. A word on this clone: Its antigen remains unknown.

General observations from the study: iCHAO1 estimated the human TCR beta repertoire at roughly 1.5 million clonotypes.

Profiled with immunoSEQ multiplex PCR; TCRdb holds only in-frame clones, not every one. In the table there are tens of thousands of clones, 94% of which are singletons. The sequence was obtained from a person aged 55 to 69 in good health. The sample consisted of naive CD4+ T cells from blood. Sample subset: CD45RO-negative CD62L-positive naive CD4 T cells. The chain joins TRBV20-1 to TRBJ2-1, with 7 bases lining up with TRBD2. The CDR3 nucleotides are TGCAGTGCTAGCGGGACTACAAAGCAGTTCTTC. Protein sequence: CSASGTTKQFF.